This T cell receptor (beta chain) was recovered during a study of human T cells and chemical hapten exposure. Study results and caveats: Expanded TCRs produced significantly more large CDR3 similarity clusters than controls did.

This clonotype was seen a handful of times. What it recognizes is unknown. TCRdb processed the RACE reads anew with MiXCR; each CDR3 protein has one entry. The data hold approximately 91,000 distinct CDR3 sequences, with around 10% observed a single time. As for time point: patch test 2, 6 weeks after DPC sensitization. Treatment defined: therapeutic diphenylcyclopropenone sensitization with weekly scalp DPC. Suited to DPC and affected by alopecia, the donors ranged from 18 to 70 years old. Whole blood that had not been fractionated was the source of extracted total RNA. Germline-derived CDR1 and CDR2 are ENHRY and SYGVKD. The V and J ends lost 4 bases and 0 bases respectively, with 9 bases between them. This CDR3 is built from 15 residues.

The clonotype comes from a man aged 18 to 29 with alopecia areata. Some clones in this sample may be carry-over from other donors' samples. The chain joins TRBV10-3 to TRBJ2-2; D is unresolved. The material was whole blood, obtained in connection with sensitization to the hapten diphenylcyclopropenone (DPC). The CDR3 loop is CAISGPAANTGELFF. As DNA, the CDR3 is TGTGCCATCAGTGGACCGGCTGCGAACACCGGGGAGCTGTTTTTT.